This is a list of T cell receptor beta chains from one sample in a study of cytomegalovirus exposure and HLA in healthy donors. Some clones are missing from TCRdb's copy, which holds only in-frame ones; the method was immunoSEQ multiplex PCR. This sample's table reports about 200,000 clones. The sequencing input was PBMCs. The receptors were gathered from a girl under 10 years old in good health and CMV-seropositive. Each CDR3 is given with its conserved first and last residue. The D gene is left open where the match is weak.

TRBV27	TRBJ1-1	TRBD1	CASSRGGQRGEAFF	TGTGCCAGCAGTCGGGGGGGACAGAGGGGTGAAGCTTTCTTT
TRBV19	TRBJ1-2	.	CASSIVLGDDYGYTF	TGTGCCAGTAGTATAGTACTCGGGGATGACTATGGCTACACCTTC
TRBV5-1	TRBJ1-1	TRBD1	CASSYRDRGDITEAFF	TGCGCCAGCAGCTACAGGGACAGGGGTGATATCACTGAAGCTTTCTTT
TRBV2	TRBJ1-2	TRBD1	CASRTGDKGGYTF	TGTGCCAGCAGGACAGGGGATAAGGGTGGCTACACCTTC
TRBV19	TRBJ2-2	.	CASSIPSPTGELFF	TGTGCCAGTAGTATACCCAGTCCTACCGGGGAGCTGTTTTTT
TRBV28	TRBJ2-7	.	CATEPAGGIYEQYF	TGTGCCACCGAGCCAGCCGGAGGGATCTACGAGCAGTACTTC
TRBV27	TRBJ2-7	.	CASSLSGSSYEQYF	TGTGCTAGCAGTTTATCCGGGAGCTCCTACGAGCAGTACTTC
TRBV4-1	TRBJ1-5	TRBD1	CASSQSAQGANQPQHF	TGCGCCAGCAGCCAATCGGCACAGGGGGCGAATCAGCCCCAGCATTTT
TRBV25-1	TRBJ2-1	.	CASSEVRDTGPEQFF	TGTGCCAGCAGTGAAGTCCGGGACACCGGTCCGGAGCAGTTCTTC
TRBV28	TRBJ2-7	.	CASSLTAKPSYEQYF	TGTGCCAGCAGTTTAACCGCGAAACCCTCCTACGAGCAGTACTTC